The TCR beta chain under discussion was sequenced for a study of cytomegalovirus exposure and HLA in healthy donors. Study results and limitations: Later analysis placed DRB1 highest and HLA-C lowest in TCR association rates, which differed by HLA locus. Testing in vitro showed a few CMV-associated chains specific for CMV antigens. Apart from CMV serostatus, no immune exposure information was available.

Concerning this clone: Its antigen is still unknown.

Use of 60 Vbeta and 13 Jbeta primers characterized the PCR. Measured with immunoSEQ multiplex PCR; TCRdb has only the in-frame clones, and not every one. The repertoire includes around 230,000 clones, 60% to 80% of them detected once, and approximately 1.8% sits in the top ten. This CDR3 has 14 residues. Per the germline V gene, CDR1 is SGHVS and CDR2 is FNYEAQ. The ends lost 6 bases at V and 8 bases at J; junction bases unmatched: 6. The chain combines TRBV7-6 with TRBJ1-6; 8 bases agree with TRBD1. This clonotype was obtained from a male donor in good health and CMV-seronegative. The sample consisted of PBMCs. In DNA, the CDR3 is TGTGCCAGCAGTCGGACAGGGAGCGATTCACCCCTCCACTTT. As protein: CASSRTGSDSPLHF.